This is a list of T cell receptor beta chains from one sample in a study of spatial heterogeneity in lung cancer. A single record per CDR3 protein comes from TCRdb applying MiXCR to the 5' RACE reads. The repertoire holds around 100,000 distinct CDR3 sequences, with around 4.8% as singletons. The sequences come from lung tumor tissue, collected at surgery. The origin of the receptors is a male donor with early-stage non-small cell lung cancer. CDR3s include the opening cysteine and the closing phenylalanine or tryptophan. A D gene is named only where the DNA matches it firmly. Where a row states a size, it is once, few, many or the class of an expanded clone; other rows omit it.

v_call: TRBV5-1
clone_size: few
d_call: NA
j_call: TRBJ2-7
cdr3_aa: CASSPQAATGGQYF
cdr3_nt: TGCGCCAGCAGCCCACAGGCTGCAACGGGTGGGCAGTACTTC

v_call: TRBV30
clone_size: NA
d_call: TRBD1
j_call: TRBJ2-7
cdr3_aa: CAWSTGTGDYEQYF
cdr3_nt: TGTGCCTGGAGCACCGGGACAGGGGACTACGAGCAGTACTTC

v_call: TRBV11-2
clone_size: many
d_call: NA
j_call: TRBJ2-1
cdr3_aa: CATLEAPYGSYNEQFF
cdr3_nt: TGTGCCACCTTGGAGGCGCCTTACGGCTCCTACAATGAGCAGTTCTTC

v_call: TRBV4-1
clone_size: many
d_call: NA
j_call: TRBJ2-3
cdr3_aa: CASSNVLDTQYF
cdr3_nt: TGCGCCAGCAGCAACGTGCTGGATACGCAGTATTTT

v_call: TRBV10-3
clone_size: NA
d_call: TRBD2
j_call: TRBJ2-5
cdr3_aa: CAISGSGGEETQYF
cdr3_nt: TGTGCCATCAGTGGCTCCGGGGGGGAAGAGACCCAGTACTTC

v_call: TRBV7-9
clone_size: NA
d_call: NA
j_call: TRBJ1-3
cdr3_aa: CASSSRASSGNTIYF
cdr3_nt: TGTGCCAGCAGCTCCAGGGCTTCATCTGGAAACACCATATATTTT

v_call: TRBV5-1
clone_size: many
d_call: TRBD2
j_call: TRBJ2-2
cdr3_aa: CASSPGGYRTGELFF
cdr3_nt: TGCGCCAGCAGCCCCGGGGGGTATCGCACCGGGGAGCTGTTTTTT

v_call: TRBV5-1
clone_size: few
d_call: NA
j_call: TRBJ1-1
cdr3_aa: CASSLGHTNTEAFF
cdr3_nt: TGCGCCAGCAGCTTGGGCCACACAAACACTGAAGCTTTCTTT

v_call: TRBV12-3/TRBV12-4
clone_size: many
d_call: NA
j_call: TRBJ2-7
cdr3_aa: CASSLDLGTGSYEQYF
cdr3_nt: TGTGCCAGCAGTTTGGACCTTGGGACGGGATCCTACGAGCAGTACTTC

v_call: TRBV28
clone_size: few
d_call: TRBD1
j_call: TRBJ1-2
cdr3_aa: CASSFTPQGVSGYTF
cdr3_nt: TGTGCCAGCAGTTTTACCCCACAGGGGGTGAGTGGCTACACCTTC

v_call: TRBV20-1
clone_size: many
d_call: NA
j_call: TRBJ1-1
cdr3_aa: CSAVTGSEAFF
cdr3_nt: TGCAGTGCTGTTACAGGCTCTGAAGCTTTCTTT

v_call: TRBV3-1
clone_size: few
d_call: NA
j_call: TRBJ1-3
cdr3_aa: CASSPDSWNTIYF
cdr3_nt: TGTGCCAGCAGCCCGGACAGTTGGAACACCATATATTTT

v_call: TRBV5-1
clone_size: NA
d_call: TRBD2
j_call: TRBJ2-5
cdr3_aa: CASRAGLAGIGQETQYF
cdr3_nt: TGCGCCAGCAGGGCGGGACTAGCGGGTATTGGGCAAGAGACCCAGTACTTC

v_call: TRBV7-8
clone_size: many
d_call: NA
j_call: TRBJ2-3
cdr3_aa: CASTLSPDTQYF
cdr3_nt: TGTGCCAGCACCCTCTCCCCAGATACGCAGTATTTT

v_call: TRBV18
clone_size: few
d_call: TRBD1
j_call: TRBJ1-4
cdr3_aa: CASSPLSGTADEKLFF
cdr3_nt: TGTGCCAGCTCACCGTTGTCGGGGACAGCGGATGAAAAACTGTTTTTT

v_call: TRBV20-1
clone_size: many
d_call: NA
j_call: TRBJ2-3
cdr3_aa: CSARERIDTQYF
cdr3_nt: TGCAGTGCTAGAGAAAGAATAGATACGCAGTATTTT

v_call: TRBV5-1
clone_size: many
d_call: NA
j_call: TRBJ2-1
cdr3_aa: CASSGHRVSNEQFF
cdr3_nt: TGCGCCAGCAGTGGGCACCGGGTTAGCAATGAGCAGTTCTTC

v_call: TRBV2
clone_size: many
d_call: TRBD1
j_call: TRBJ1-6
cdr3_aa: CASSDAGGIPNSPLHF
cdr3_nt: TGTGCCAGCAGTGACGCAGGGGGTATTCCTAATTCACCCCTCCACTTT

v_call: TRBV27
clone_size: NA
d_call: NA
j_call: TRBJ2-1
cdr3_aa: CASSLSRDNDEQFF
cdr3_nt: TGTGCCAGCAGTTTATCCAGGGACAACGATGAGCAGTTCTTC

v_call: TRBV7-9
clone_size: many
d_call: NA
j_call: TRBJ2-5
cdr3_aa: CASGEETQYF
cdr3_nt: TGTGCCAGCGGAGAAGAGACCCAGTACTTC

v_call: TRBV27
clone_size: many
d_call: TRBD2
j_call: TRBJ2-5
cdr3_aa: CATRSGRLQETQYF
cdr3_nt: TGTGCCACGAGAAGCGGGAGGCTTCAAGAGACCCAGTACTTC

v_call: TRBV6-5
clone_size: many
d_call: NA
j_call: TRBJ2-1
cdr3_aa: CASSPPGSRSSEQFF
cdr3_nt: TGTGCCAGCAGTCCCCCAGGGAGTAGGTCCAGTGAGCAGTTCTTC

v_call: TRBV25-1
clone_size: many
d_call: TRBD1
j_call: TRBJ2-5
cdr3_aa: CASSARYGTEKPQETQYF
cdr3_nt: TGTGCCAGCAGCGCTAGGTACGGGACAGAAAAACCGCAAGAGACCCAGTACTTC

v_call: TRBV28
clone_size: many
d_call: NA
j_call: TRBJ1-4
cdr3_aa: CASSHPGRSTNEKLFF
cdr3_nt: TGTGCCAGCAGTCACCCCGGAAGGTCTACTAATGAAAAACTGTTTTTT